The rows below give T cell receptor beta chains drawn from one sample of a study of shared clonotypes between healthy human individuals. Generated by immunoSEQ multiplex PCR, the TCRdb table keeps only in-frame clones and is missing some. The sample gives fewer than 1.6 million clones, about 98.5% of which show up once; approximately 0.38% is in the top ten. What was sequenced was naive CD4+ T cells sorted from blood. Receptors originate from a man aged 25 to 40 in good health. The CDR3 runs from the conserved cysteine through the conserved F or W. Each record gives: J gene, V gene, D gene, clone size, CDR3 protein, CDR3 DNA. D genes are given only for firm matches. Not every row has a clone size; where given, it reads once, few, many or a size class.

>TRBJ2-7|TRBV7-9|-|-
CASSLSSYEQYF
TGTGCCAGCAGTTTGAGCTCCTACGAGCAGTACTTC
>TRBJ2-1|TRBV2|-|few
CASTKNNEQFF
TGTGCCAGCACTAAGAACAATGAGCAGTTCTTC
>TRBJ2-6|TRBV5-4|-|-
CASSLPGSRGGANVLTF
TGTGCCAGCAGCCTCCCCGGGAGTCGGGGCGGGGCCAACGTCCTGACTTTC
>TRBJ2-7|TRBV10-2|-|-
CASGAGTYEQYF
TGCGCCAGCGGGGCAGGGACCTACGAGCAGTACTTC
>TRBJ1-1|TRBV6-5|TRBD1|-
CASRNAGQPEAFF
TGTGCCAGCAGGAACGCGGGACAGCCGGAAGCTTTCTTT
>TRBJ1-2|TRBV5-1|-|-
CASSRDGPSNYGYTF
TGCGCCAGCAGCCGTGATGGACCGAGTAACTATGGCTACACCTTC
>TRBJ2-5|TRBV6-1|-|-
CASSGGLIVYF
TGTGCCAGCAGTGGGGGACTGATTGTGTACTTC
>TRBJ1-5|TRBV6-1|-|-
CASSEGLGNQPQHF
TGTGCCAGCAGTGAGGGGTTGGGCAATCAGCCCCAGCATTTT
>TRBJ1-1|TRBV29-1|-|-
CSVEGVPTARSDTEAFF
TGCAGCGTTGAAGGGGTCCCGACAGCCCGCTCCGACACTGAAGCTTTCTTT
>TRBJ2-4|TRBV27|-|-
CASSPRVGQAKNIQYF
TGTGCCAGCAGTCCTCGGGTGGGGCAAGCCAAAAACATTCAGTACTTC
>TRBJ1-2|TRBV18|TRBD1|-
CASSPRTGQEYGYTF
TGTGCCAGCTCACCCAGGACAGGGCAAGAATATGGCTACACCTTC
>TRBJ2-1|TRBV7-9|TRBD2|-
CASSSRGLAGTNEQFF
TGTGCCAGCAGCTCGAGGGGACTAGCGGGGACTAATGAGCAGTTCTTC
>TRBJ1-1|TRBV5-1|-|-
CASSSQENTEAFF
TGCGCCAGCAGCTCACAGGAGAACACTGAAGCTTTCTTT
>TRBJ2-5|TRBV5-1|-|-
CASSEGIGETQYF
TGCGCCAGCAGCGAGGGGATCGGCGAGACCCAGTACTTC
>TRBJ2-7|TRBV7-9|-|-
CASSFSGITYEQYF
TGTGCCAGCAGCTTTTCCGGGATTACCTACGAGCAGTACTTC
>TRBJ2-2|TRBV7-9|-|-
CASSFRGGGELFF
TGTGCCAGCAGCTTCCGGGGAGGCGGGGAGCTGTTTTTT
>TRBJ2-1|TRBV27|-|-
CASSARRSRPYNEQFF
TGTGCCAGCAGTGCCCGGAGGAGTAGGCCATACAATGAGCAGTTCTTC
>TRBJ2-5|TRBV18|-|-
CASSPDKTQYF
TGTGCCAGCTCACCCGATAAGACCCAGTACTTC
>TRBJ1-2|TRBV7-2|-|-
CASSFRGLDGYTF
TGTGCCAGCAGCTTCAGGGGACTTGACGGCTACACCTTC
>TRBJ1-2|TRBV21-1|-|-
CATPPIRHGYTF
TGTGCCACCCCGCCCATCAGGCACGGCTACACCTTC
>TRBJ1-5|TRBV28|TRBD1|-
CASSPQGARSNQPQHF
TGTGCCAGCAGTCCACAGGGGGCACGTAGCAATCAGCCCCAGCATTTT
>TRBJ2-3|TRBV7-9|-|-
CASSLAERVITDTQYF
TGTGCCAGCAGCTTAGCGGAGAGGGTGATCACAGATACGCAGTATTTT
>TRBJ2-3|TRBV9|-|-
CATNRDRSSDTQYF
TGTGCCACCAACCGGGACCGCAGCTCAGATACGCAGTATTTT
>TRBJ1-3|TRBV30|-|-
CAWDQVSGNTIYF
TGTGCCTGGGACCAGGTCTCTGGAAACACCATATATTTT
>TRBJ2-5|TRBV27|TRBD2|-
CASSPPRSGRAVETQYF
TGTGCCAGCAGCCCCCCCCGGAGCGGGAGGGCAGTTGAGACCCAGTACTTC
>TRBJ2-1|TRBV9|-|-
CASSVEGRWVGGYEQFF
TGTGCCAGCAGCGTAGAGGGGCGTTGGGTCGGTGGTTATGAGCAGTTCTTC
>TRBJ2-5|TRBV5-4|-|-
CASSLGGARKETQYF
TGTGCCAGCAGCTTGGGAGGCGCCAGGAAAGAGACCCAGTACTTC
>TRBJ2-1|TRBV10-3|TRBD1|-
CAISGFGTGVGNEQFF
TGTGCCATCAGTGGGTTTGGGACAGGGGTTGGCAATGAGCAGTTCTTC
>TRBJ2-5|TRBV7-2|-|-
CASSKNRVSETQYF
TGTGCCAGCAGCAAAAACAGGGTATCCGAGACCCAGTACTTC
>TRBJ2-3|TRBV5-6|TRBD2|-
CASSYSGSGSTDTQYF
TGTGCCAGCAGTTATAGCGGGAGTGGAAGCACAGATACGCAGTATTTT
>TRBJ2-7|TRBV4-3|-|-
CASSRNKLGSYEQYF
TGCGCCAGCAGCCGAAACAAACTCGGCTCCTACGAGCAGTACTTC
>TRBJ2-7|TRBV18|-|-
CASSSGQSNSYEQYF
TGTGCCAGCTCATCGGGACAATCGAACTCCTACGAGCAGTACTTC